The 20 T cell receptor beta chains reported below all come from one sample, sequenced in a study of shared clonotypes between healthy human individuals. Naive CD8 cells lacked CD45RO and underwent positive selection for CCR7, leaving out terminally differentiated effector memory CD45RA+ cells. Sequenced by immunoSEQ multiplex PCR; TCRdb stores in-frame clones only, minus some. Among around 2.1 million clones, 90% to 95% were seen once, and the ten largest hold roughly 1.8%. The specimen was naive CD8+ T cells from PBMCs. The receptors here all came from a young man in good health. Some clones in this sample may be carry-over from other donors' samples.

This clone was seen only once. V and J are TRBV27 and TRBJ2-7, with D possibly being TRBD2 (5 bases). Germline V CDR1 and CDR2: MNHEY, SMNVEV (reference sequence). This CDR3 is 14 amino acids long. V was trimmed by 5 bases and J by 3 bases, leaving 14 bases between them. CDR3: CASSPLATIYEQYF. The CDR3, as DNA: TGTGCCAGCAGTCCCTTAGCGACTATCTACGAGCAGTACTTC.

V gene TRBV27 combines with J gene TRBJ2-7; 8 positions match TRBD1. This CDR3 is built from 14 residues. The germline V gene encodes CDR1 MNHEY and CDR2 SMNVEV (reference sequence). With V trimmed by 6 bases and J by 7 bases, 11 bases remained unmatched. CDR3 region: CASREFRTGLEQYF. The CDR3 DNA sequence: TGTGCCAGCAGGGAGTTCAGGACAGGGCTTGAGCAGTACTTC.

The V and J genes are TRBV15 and TRBJ2-1, with a possible D match to TRBD2 (6 bases). The germline V and J ends were trimmed by 0 bases and 5 bases, with 17 bases remaining between them. CDR3 length: 17 amino acids. Germline-derived CDR1 and CDR2 are LNHNV and YYDKDF (reference sequence). The CDR3 nucleotides are TGTGCCACCAGCAGAGAGGCGGGTCTAGCGCGTAACAATGAGCAGTTCTTC. Its translation: CATSREAGLARNNEQFF.

CDR3 DNA: TGTGCCAGCAGTGACTCAAGGGGAAAGAGGGCCGGGACAGACCTACGAGTGCAGTACTTC. This codes for CASSDSRGKRAGTDLRVQYF. This sequence joins TRBV6-4 and TRBJ2-7; 7 positions match TRBD1. Germline loops: CDR1 MRHNA, CDR2 SNTAGT. The CDR3 runs to 20 residues. With 0 bases clipped from V and 9 bases from J, the junction kept 26 bases outside the gene matches.

The chain couples TRBV4-3 to TRBJ1-1; tentative D call: TRBD1 (5 bases). The V gene's germline CDR1 is LGHNA and CDR2 YSLEER. Trimming removed 1 base at V and 7 bases at J, with 10 bases between. This CDR3 comprises 13 residues. The CDR3 loop is CASSQGRTLEAFF. The DNA for the CDR3 is TGCGCCAGCAGCCAAGGACGGACACTTGAAGCTTTCTTT.

This rearrangement joins TRBV15 to TRBJ2-4, with D uncertain. The CDR3 runs to 16 residues. V gave up 1 base and J gave up 5 bases, with 15 bases separating them. The germline CDR1 and CDR2 sequences are LNHNV and YYDKDF (reference sequence). CDR3 protein: CATSRAVALVENIQYF. The DNA of the CDR3 is TGTGCCACCAGCAGAGCTGTAGCTCTCGTGGAAAACATTCAGTACTTC.

The chain recombines TRBV6-1 with TRBJ1-5; unclear D gene. CDR1 is MNHNS and CDR2 is SASEGT in the germline V gene. This CDR3 comprises 16 residues. The V end lost 2 bases, the J end lost 9 bases, and 20 bases lay between the germline ends. The CDR3 protein is CASSERLRLDPRPQHF. Here the CDR3 DNA reads TGTGCCAGCAGTGAACGGTTGAGATTGGACCCTAGGCCCCAGCATTTT.

DNA for the CDR3: TGTGCCAGCAGCCCCCCCGGAGGGACAGCCGGGGAGCTGTTTTTT. Amino acid sequence: CASSPPGGTAGELFF. The chain is built from TRBV7-9 and TRBJ2-2, with D possibly being TRBD1 (7 bases). CDR1 is SEHNR, CDR2 FQNEAQ, per germline (reference sequence). The germline V and J ends were trimmed by 5 bases and 6 bases, with 16 bases remaining between them. The CDR3 loop spans 15 amino acids.

This rearrangement joins TRBV2 to TRBJ1-5; D is ambiguous. The germline V gene encodes CDR1 SNHLY and CDR2 FYNNEI. Trimming removed 8 bases from V and 2 bases from J, with 16 bases in between. This CDR3 is built from 15 residues. The CDR3 nucleotides are TGTGCCAGCCTTGAAGGGCTCTACCGCAATCAGCCCCAGCATTTT. It codes for CASLEGLYRNQPQHF.

The chain has TRBV27 and TRBJ2-2, with a possible D match to TRBD2 (5 bases). V was clipped by 3 bases and J by 5 bases, with 13 bases between them. The germline V gene encodes CDR1 MNHEY and CDR2 SMNVEV (reference sequence). CDR3 length equals 15 residues. CDR3 DNA: TGTGCCAGCAGTTTTCTTCCGGGGAGTACCGGGGAGCTGTTTTTT. Its translation: CASSFLPGSTGELFF.

This clone was recorded only once. The junction departs from the called germline gene at one end, perhaps through a read error. V and J are TRBV6-1 and TRBJ1-1; D is unclear. The CDR3 is 13 amino acids. The germline CDR1 and CDR2 sequences are MNHNS and SASEGT. The CDR3 region is CAISESTDTEAFF. In DNA, the CDR3 is TGTGCCATCAGTGAGTCAACAGACACTGAAGCTTTCTTT.

V and J are TRBV28 and TRBJ1-2; D not certain. The CDR3 contains 15 residues. Germline lookup yields CDR1 MDHEN and CDR2 SYDVKM. V lost 3 bases to trimming and J lost 2 bases, with 13 bases between them. CDR3 region: CASSFWQDPNYGYTF. CDR3 coding DNA: TGTGCCAGCAGTTTTTGGCAAGACCCCAACTATGGCTACACCTTC.

This chain connects TRBV9 to TRBJ2-2; 8 positions match TRBD1. V trimming: 0 bases; J trimming: 6 bases; junction bases outside the gene matches: 4. There are 15 residues in the CDR3. CDR1 is SGDLS and CDR2 is YYNGEE in the germline V gene. The chain's CDR3 is CASSVGQGKSGELFF. In DNA form, the CDR3 reads TGTGCCAGCAGCGTAGGACAGGGGAAGTCCGGGGAGCTGTTTTTT.

The chain employs TRBV27 and TRBJ2-3; the D is unclear. The CDR3 covers 13 residues. Trimming shortened V by 2 bases and J by 7 bases, and 10 bases separated the two germline ends. Germline V gives CDR1 MNHEY, CDR2 SMNVEV (reference sequence). CDR3 region: CASSLDPVHTQYF. The CDR3 DNA is TGTGCCAGCAGTTTAGACCCGGTACATACGCAGTATTTT.

The chain has TRBV29-1 and TRBJ2-7; 9 nucleotides line up with TRBD1. J was trimmed by 3 bases and V by 7 bases; bases with no gene match: 7. The germline gives CDR1 SQVTM, CDR2 ANQGSEA. This CDR3 is built from 13 residues. CDR3 in amino acids: CSASGQGIYEQYF. The CDR3, as DNA: TGCAGCGCCTCGGGACAGGGTATCTACGAGCAGTACTTC.

This clone was seen just once. The V call is TRBV25-1, the J call TRBJ2-7, with 8 bases fitting TRBD1. Germline CDR1 MGHDK, CDR2 SYGVNS. After removal of 11 bases from V and 3 bases from J, the junction contained 6 bases not matched to a gene. The CDR3 consists of 12 residues. The CDR3 loop is CAAGTGGYEQYF. CDR3 DNA: TGTGCCGCGGGGACAGGTGGCTACGAGCAGTACTTC.

The chain couples TRBV28 to TRBJ2-7; D ambiguous. The CDR3 spans 12 residues. V was cut by 2 bases and J by 5 bases, with 7 bases left in between. Germline V gene data show CDR1 as MDHEN and CDR2 as SYDVKM. The CDR3 reads CASSLQVDEQYF. Here the CDR3 DNA reads TGTGCCAGCAGTTTACAAGTGGACGAGCAGTACTTC.

The chain combines TRBV10-3 with TRBJ2-5; D may match TRBD1 or TRBD2 (5 bases each). The CDR3 extends over 12 amino acids. From germline, CDR1 is ENHRY and CDR2 SYGVKD. Trimming pared 10 bases from V and 1 base from J, leaving 10 bases between. The CDR3 loop reads CATGTAQETQYF. DNA for the CDR3: TGTGCCACCGGGACGGCCCAAGAGACCCAGTACTTC.

This rearrangement joins TRBV28 to TRBJ2-7, with 8 nucleotides matching TRBD2. This CDR3 comprises 15 residues. The germline CDR1 and CDR2 sequences are MDHEN and SYDVKM. Trimming took 2 bases from V and 4 from J; bases not matched to a gene: 7. The CDR3 DNA is TGTGCCAGCAGTTTAGGTTCGAGCGGGAGTTACGAGCAGTACTTC. As protein: CASSLGSSGSYEQYF.

The genes are TRBV5-1 and TRBJ2-1; 7 bases agree with TRBD2. CDR1 is SGHRS, CDR2 YFSETQ, per germline. This CDR3 comprises 16 residues. V trimming: 4 bases; J trimming: 6 bases; junction bases outside the gene matches: 13. CDR3 sequence reads: CASSDVSTIAGNEQFF. The CDR3 nucleotides read TGCGCCAGCAGCGATGTCAGTACAATAGCGGGCAATGAGCAGTTCTTC.